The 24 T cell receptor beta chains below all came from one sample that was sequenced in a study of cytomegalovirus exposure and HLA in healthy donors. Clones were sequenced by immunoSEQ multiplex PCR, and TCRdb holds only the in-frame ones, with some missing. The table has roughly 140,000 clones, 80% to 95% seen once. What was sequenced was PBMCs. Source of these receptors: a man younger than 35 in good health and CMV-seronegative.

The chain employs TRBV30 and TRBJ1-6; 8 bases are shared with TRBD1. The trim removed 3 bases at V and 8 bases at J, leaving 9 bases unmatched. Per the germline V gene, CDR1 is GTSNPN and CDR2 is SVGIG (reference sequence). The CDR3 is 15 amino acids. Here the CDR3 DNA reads TGTGCCTGGAGCGTCGGACAGGGTTGGCATTCACCCCTCCACTTT. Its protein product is CAWSVGQGWHSPLHF.

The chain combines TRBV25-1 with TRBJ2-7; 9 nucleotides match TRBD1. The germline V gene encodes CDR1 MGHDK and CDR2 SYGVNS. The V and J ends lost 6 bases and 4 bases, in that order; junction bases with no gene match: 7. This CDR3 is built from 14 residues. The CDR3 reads CASRGTGKGYEQYF. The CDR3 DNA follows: TGTGCCAGCAGAGGGACAGGGAAGGGGTACGAGCAGTACTTC.

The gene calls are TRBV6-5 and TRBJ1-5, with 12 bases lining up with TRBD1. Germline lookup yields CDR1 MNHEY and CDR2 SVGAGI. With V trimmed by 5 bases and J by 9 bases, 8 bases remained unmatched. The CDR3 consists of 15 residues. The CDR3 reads CASSPGTGGAWPQHF. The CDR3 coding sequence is TGTGCCAGCAGTCCAGGGACAGGGGGCGCTTGGCCCCAGCATTTT.

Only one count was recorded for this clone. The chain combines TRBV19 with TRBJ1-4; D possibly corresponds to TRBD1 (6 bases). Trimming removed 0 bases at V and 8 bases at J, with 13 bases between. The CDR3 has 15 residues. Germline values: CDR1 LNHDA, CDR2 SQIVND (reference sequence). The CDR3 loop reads CASSIDVQGGEKLFF. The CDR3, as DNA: TGTGCCAGTAGTATAGATGTACAGGGAGGGGAAAAACTGTTTTTT.

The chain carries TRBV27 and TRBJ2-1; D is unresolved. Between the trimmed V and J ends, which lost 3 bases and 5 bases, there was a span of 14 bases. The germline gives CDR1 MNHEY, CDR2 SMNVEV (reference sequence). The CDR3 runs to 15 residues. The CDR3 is CASSFLGSYDNEQFF. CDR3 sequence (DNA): TGTGCCAGCAGTTTCCTCGGGTCGTATGACAATGAGCAGTTCTTC.

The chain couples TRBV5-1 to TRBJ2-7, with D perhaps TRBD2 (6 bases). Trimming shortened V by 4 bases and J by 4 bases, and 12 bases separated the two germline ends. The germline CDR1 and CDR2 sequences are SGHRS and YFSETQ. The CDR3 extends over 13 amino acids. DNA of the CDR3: TGCGCCAGCAGCCAAGGGACTTCTTACGAGCAGTACTTC. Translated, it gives CASSQGTSYEQYF. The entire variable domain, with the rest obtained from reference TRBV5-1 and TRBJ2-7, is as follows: KAGVTQTPRYLIKTRGQQVTLSCSPISGHRSVSWYQQTPGQGLQFLFEYFSETQRNKGNFPGRFSGRQFSNSRSEMNVSTLELGDSALYLCASSQGTSYEQYFGPGTRLTVT.

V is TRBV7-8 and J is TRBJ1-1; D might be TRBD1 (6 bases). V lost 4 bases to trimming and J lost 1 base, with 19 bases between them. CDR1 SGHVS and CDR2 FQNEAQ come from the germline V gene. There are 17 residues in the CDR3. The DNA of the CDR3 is TGTGCCAGCAGCTCCGTGCCTACAGGGTTTGCGAACACTGAAGCTTTCTTT. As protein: CASSSVPTGFANTEAFF.

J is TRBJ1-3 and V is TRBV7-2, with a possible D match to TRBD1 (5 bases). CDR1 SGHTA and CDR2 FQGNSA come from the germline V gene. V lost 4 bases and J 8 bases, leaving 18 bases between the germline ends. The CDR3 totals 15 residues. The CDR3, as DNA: TGTGCCAGCAGCTCAAACGGACATGCAGTAGACACCATATATTTT. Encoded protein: CASSSNGHAVDTIYF.

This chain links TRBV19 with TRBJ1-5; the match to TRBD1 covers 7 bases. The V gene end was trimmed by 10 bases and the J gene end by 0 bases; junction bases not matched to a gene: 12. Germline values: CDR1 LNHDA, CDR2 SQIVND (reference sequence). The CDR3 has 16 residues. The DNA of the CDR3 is TGTGCCACAATGGTAAGGGACAGACTTAGCAATCAGCCCCAGCATTTT. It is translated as CATMVRDRLSNQPQHF.

As DNA, the CDR3 is TGCGCCAGCAGCCAATTACTAGCGGGAGGGCCAGATACGCAGTATTTT. It translates to CASSQLLAGGPDTQYF. V is TRBV4-3 and J is TRBJ2-3; TRBD2 matches 13 bases. With 2 bases clipped from V and 4 bases from J, the junction kept 3 bases outside the gene matches. Germline V lookup: CDR1 LGHNA, CDR2 YSLEER. CDR3 length: 16 amino acids.

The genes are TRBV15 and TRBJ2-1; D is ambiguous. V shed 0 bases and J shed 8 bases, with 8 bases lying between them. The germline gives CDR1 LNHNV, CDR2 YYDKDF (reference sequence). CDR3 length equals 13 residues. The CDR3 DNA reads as TGTGCCACCAGCAGAGAACGGAGCCATGAGCAGTTCTTC. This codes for CATSRERSHEQFF.

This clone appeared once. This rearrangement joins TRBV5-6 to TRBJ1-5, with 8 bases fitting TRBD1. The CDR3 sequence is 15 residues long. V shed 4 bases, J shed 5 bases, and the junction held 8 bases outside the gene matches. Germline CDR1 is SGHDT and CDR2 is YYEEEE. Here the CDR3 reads CASSQGAQADQPQHF. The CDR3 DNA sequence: TGTGCCAGCAGCCAGGGGGCCCAGGCCGATCAGCCCCAGCATTTT.

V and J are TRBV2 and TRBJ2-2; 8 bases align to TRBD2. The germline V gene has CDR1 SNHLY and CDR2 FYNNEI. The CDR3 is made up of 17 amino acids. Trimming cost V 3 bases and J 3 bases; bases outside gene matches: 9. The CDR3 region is CASSDGGLAGDTGELFF. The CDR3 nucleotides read TGTGCCAGCAGTGATGGGGGTCTAGCGGGTGACACCGGGGAGCTGTTTTTT.

The CDR3 DNA reads as TGCGCCAGCAGCTTGGCCTATAGCGGGGGGTCAACCAACACCGGGGAGCTGTTTTTT. Its protein is CASSLAYSGGSTNTGELFF. This chain links TRBV5-1 with TRBJ2-2, with 10 positions matching TRBD2. The CDR3 has 19 amino acids. CDR1 is SGHRS, CDR2 YFSETQ, per germline. V was clipped by 0 bases and J by 2 bases; unmatched bases: 10.

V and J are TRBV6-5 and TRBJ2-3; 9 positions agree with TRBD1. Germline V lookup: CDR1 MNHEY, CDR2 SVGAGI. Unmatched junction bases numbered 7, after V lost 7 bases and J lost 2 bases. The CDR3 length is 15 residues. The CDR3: CASKAGQGYTDTQYF. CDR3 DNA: TGTGCCAGCAAGGCGGGACAGGGCTACACAGATACGCAGTATTTT.

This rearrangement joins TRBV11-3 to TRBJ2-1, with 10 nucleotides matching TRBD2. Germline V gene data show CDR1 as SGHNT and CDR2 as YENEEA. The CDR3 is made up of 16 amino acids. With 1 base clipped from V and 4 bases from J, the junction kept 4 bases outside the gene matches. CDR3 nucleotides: TGTGCCAGCAGCTTAGTTGAACTAGCGGGGTACAATGAGCAGTTCTTC. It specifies CASSLVELAGYNEQFF.

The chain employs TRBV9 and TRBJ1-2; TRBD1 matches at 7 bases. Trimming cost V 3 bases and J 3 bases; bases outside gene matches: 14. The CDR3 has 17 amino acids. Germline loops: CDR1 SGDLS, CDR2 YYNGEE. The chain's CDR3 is CASSGGPPTGKDYGYTF. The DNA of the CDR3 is TGTGCCAGCAGCGGCGGCCCACCGACAGGGAAGGACTATGGCTACACCTTC.

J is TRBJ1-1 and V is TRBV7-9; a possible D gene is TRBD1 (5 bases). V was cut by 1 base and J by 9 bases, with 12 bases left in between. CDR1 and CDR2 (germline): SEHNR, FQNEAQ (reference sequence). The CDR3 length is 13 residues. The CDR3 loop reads CASSLGADRQAFF. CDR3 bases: TGTGCCAGCAGCTTAGGGGCCGACAGACAAGCTTTCTTT.

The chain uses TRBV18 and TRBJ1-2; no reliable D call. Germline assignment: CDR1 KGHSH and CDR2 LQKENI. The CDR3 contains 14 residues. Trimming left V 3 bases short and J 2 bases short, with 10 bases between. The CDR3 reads CASSPAEGNYGYTF. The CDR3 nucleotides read TGTGCCAGCTCACCCGCGGAGGGAAACTATGGCTACACCTTC.

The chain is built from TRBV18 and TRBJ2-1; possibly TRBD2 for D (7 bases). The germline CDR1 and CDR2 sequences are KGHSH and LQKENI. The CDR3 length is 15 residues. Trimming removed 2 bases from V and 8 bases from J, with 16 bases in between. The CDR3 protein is CASSPGGALRDEQFF. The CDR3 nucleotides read TGTGCCAGCTCACCAGGGGGGGCCCTGCGCGATGAGCAGTTCTTC.

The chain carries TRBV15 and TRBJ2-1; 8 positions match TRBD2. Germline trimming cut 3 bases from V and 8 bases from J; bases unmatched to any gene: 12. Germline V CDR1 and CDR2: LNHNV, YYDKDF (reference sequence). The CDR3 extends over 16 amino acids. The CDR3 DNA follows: TGTGCCACCAGCAGGGGGTCGGGCGGGAGGAGCTATGAGCAGTTCTTC. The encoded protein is CATSRGSGGRSYEQFF.

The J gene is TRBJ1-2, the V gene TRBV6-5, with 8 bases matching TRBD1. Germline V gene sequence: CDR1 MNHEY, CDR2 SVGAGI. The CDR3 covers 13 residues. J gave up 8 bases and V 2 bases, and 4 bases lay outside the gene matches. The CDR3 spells CASSYGTGGGYTF. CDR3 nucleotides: TGTGCCAGCAGTTACGGGACAGGCGGAGGCTACACCTTC.

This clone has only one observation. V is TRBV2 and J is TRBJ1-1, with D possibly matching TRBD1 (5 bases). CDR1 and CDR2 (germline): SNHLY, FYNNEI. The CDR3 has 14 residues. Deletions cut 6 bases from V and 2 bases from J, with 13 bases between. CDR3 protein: CASSSITGNTEAFF. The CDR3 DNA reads TGTGCCAGCAGCTCAATCACAGGTAACACTGAAGCTTTCTTT.

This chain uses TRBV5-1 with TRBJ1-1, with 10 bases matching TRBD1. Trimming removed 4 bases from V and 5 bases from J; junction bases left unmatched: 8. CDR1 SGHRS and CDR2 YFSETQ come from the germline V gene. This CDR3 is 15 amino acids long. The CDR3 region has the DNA TGCGCCAGCAGCAGGGACAGGGGAGTTTGGACTGAAGCTTTCTTT. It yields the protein CASSRDRGVWTEAFF.